The clone carrying this T cell receptor beta chain was seen only a few times. The target antigen is unknown. Sequencing of DNA taken from cultured CD4+ T cells relied on the Oncomine TCR Beta short-read assay. Using its own MiXCR run on the PCR reads, TCRdb lists one record per CDR3 protein. The sample includes 20,000 to 25,000 distinct CDR3 sequences, about 46% seen only once; the top ten take approximately 13%. The record originates from a study of vaccination and CD4 T cells after COVID-19. Time point in this sample: late sampling 161 to 241 days after vaccination in a few convalescent patients. This sample's treatment: roughly 11-day PBMC culture with coronavirus spike peptide pools or control peptides (ViraFEST assay). Germline loops: CDR1 MNHEY, CDR2 SMNVEV (reference sequence). The CDR3 spans 13 residues. Trimming removed 3 bases at V and 5 bases at J, with 11 bases between.

The clonotype was recovered from a human donor who had recovered from COVID-19. V usage is TRBV27 and J usage is TRBJ2-7, with no clear D. The source material was CD4+ T cells from blood, cultured in vitro, sampled about 7 months after SARS-CoV-2 vaccination. The CDR3 bases are TGTGCCAGCAGTTTCTCCCGTATCCACGAGCAGTACTTC. Amino acids: CASSFSRIHEQYF.